This T cell receptor (beta chain) was obtained from a study of low-dose radiotherapy and immunotherapy resistance in tumors. Study background: Each fraction given to Cohort 2 every two weeks delivered 1 Gy, and the total reached 13 Gy over 26 weeks. Patients were treated with intravenous nivolumab at 240 mg every two weeks and were also dosed with ipilimumab at 1 mg/kg every six weeks. Intravenously given cyclophosphamide 200 mg/m2 followed a two-week schedule that placed each dose one day before radiation and immunotherapy.

Germline-derived CDR1 and CDR2 are SGHRS and YFSETQ. Unmatched junction bases numbered 2, after V lost 3 bases and J lost 7 bases. The CDR3 is 15 residues long. This clonotype occurred many times. TRAV and TRBV primers primed cDNA for both TCRalpha and TCRbeta. TCR amplification involved approximately 20 PCR cycles with a constant-region primer and V-primer adapter. TCRdb re-analysed the reads in MiXCR, keeping a single row per CDR3 protein. Of tens of thousands of distinct CDR3 sequences listed, around 18% were seen once; the top ten hold 5% to 6.5%. Time point reported: before trial treatment. Low-dose radiotherapy and low-dose cyclophosphamide, together with aspirin, ipilimumab and nivolumab, were given to donors.

The sequence derives from a male donor with prostate cancer. The J gene is TRBJ2-1, the V gene TRBV5-1; 15 bases fit TRBD2. The source material was PBMCs, sampled before treatment. The CDR3 spells CASSWGLAGGNEQFF. The CDR3 DNA reads TGCGCCAGCAGCTGGGGACTAGCGGGAGGTAATGAGCAGTTCTTC.